One TCR beta chain is described in this entry. This CDR3 has 13 residues. Germline loops: CDR1 SGDLS, CDR2 YYNGEE. Trimming took off 0 bases at V and 9 bases at J, with 7 bases between the two ends. This entry belongs to a study of blood T cell repertoires in COVID-19. Original processing methods: Estimation of nucleated cell counts relied on the amplification of reference gene primers. The table came from immunoSEQ multiplex PCR; TCRdb's copy has only in-frame clones and leaves some out. From that table come the V and J calls and clone size; the DNA was used to work out D and trimming. The table records some 180,000 clones, roughly nine tenths of them present only once.

Sample: peripheral blood. This rearrangement joins TRBV9 to TRBJ1-6; D ambiguous. The sequence came from a man in his 70s with active or convalescent COVID-19. The CDR3 here is CASSVVAGSPLHF. CDR3 bases: TGTGCCAGCAGCGTAGTGGCAGGTTCACCCCTCCACTTT.